This paragraph reports one T cell receptor (beta chain). Trimming took 2 bases from V and 3 from J; bases not matched to a gene: 6. The CDR3 has 16 amino acids. Germline lookup yields CDR1 LNHNV and CDR2 YYDKDF (reference sequence). The sample comes from a study of cytomegalovirus exposure and HLA in healthy donors. Sequencing was performed with immunoSEQ multiplex PCR; in TCRdb, only in-frame clones are kept and a portion is missing. Counted here are around 190,000 clones, 86% occurring once; the ten biggest clones make up roughly 1.5%. This receptor was obtained from a woman younger than 35 in good health and CMV-seronegative. Input material: PBMCs. The chain couples TRBV15 to TRBJ2-7; 11 bases are shared with TRBD2. DNA for the CDR3: TGTGCCACCAGCAGAACGCTAGCGGGAGGCTTCTACGAGCAGTACTTC. This codes for CATSRTLAGGFYEQYF.